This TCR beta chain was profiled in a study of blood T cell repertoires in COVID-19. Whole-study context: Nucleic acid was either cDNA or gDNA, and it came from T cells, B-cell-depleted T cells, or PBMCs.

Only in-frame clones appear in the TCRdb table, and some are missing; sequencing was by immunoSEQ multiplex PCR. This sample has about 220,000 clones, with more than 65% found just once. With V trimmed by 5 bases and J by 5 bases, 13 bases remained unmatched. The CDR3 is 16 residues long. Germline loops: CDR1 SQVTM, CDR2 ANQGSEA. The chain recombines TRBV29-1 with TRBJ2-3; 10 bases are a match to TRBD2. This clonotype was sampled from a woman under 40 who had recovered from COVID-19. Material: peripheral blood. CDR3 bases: TGCAGCGTTTGGGCTAGCGGGAGAGGTCGCGTAGATACGCAGTATTTT. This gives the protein CSVWASGRGRVDTQYF.